Listed below are T cell receptor beta chains from one sample, sequenced in a study of T cells after yellow fever vaccination. MiXCR was run by TCRdb on the 5' RACE reads, yielding one entry per CDR3 protein. The sample includes some 200,000 distinct CDR3 sequences, approximately 3.3% seen only once; the top ten take about 3.3%. Sample: CD4+ T cells sorted from PBMCs, taken 10 days after the yellow fever booster vaccination. These receptor sequences come from a man aged 18 to 29 who received the YFV17D yellow fever vaccine. Both conserved end residues are part of each CDR3. The D gene is left open where the match is weak. Rows give clone size only sometimes, using once, few, many, or a class for an expanded clone.

CDR3: CASSFRVGSDTGELFF; DNA: TGCGCCAGCAGCTTCAGGGTAGGATCGGACACCGGGGAGCTGTTTTTT; D: NA; V: TRBV5-1; J: TRBJ2-2; length: 16; size: many
CDR3: CASSLDLVSGANVLTF; DNA: TGTGCCAGCTCACTGGATCTGGTGTCTGGGGCCAACGTCCTGACTTTC; D: NA; V: TRBV18; J: TRBJ2-6; length: 16; size: NA
CDR3: CASRRIQPRHNSPLHF; DNA: TGCGCCAGCAGAAGGATTCAACCAAGACACAACTCACCCCTCCACTTT; D: NA; V: TRBV5-1; J: TRBJ1-6; length: 16; size: many
CDR3: CASSLAAGGYNEQFF; DNA: TGTGCCAGCAGCTTAGCGGCGGGGGGGTACAATGAGCAGTTCTTC; D: TRBD2; V: TRBV7-9; J: TRBJ2-1; length: 15; size: many
CDR3: CAMGRLGGPTDTQYF; DNA: TGTGCCATGGGGAGGCTGGGAGGGCCCACAGATACGCAGTATTTT; D: TRBD2; V: TRBV10-3; J: TRBJ2-3; length: 15; size: many
CDR3: CASSFSPQASSGNTIYF; DNA: TGCGCCAGCAGCTTTAGTCCCCAAGCCTCCTCTGGAAACACCATATATTTT; D: NA; V: TRBV5-1; J: TRBJ1-3; length: 17; size: many
CDR3: CACSLDPKNYGYTF; DNA: TGTGCCTGCAGTTTGGACCCCAAGAACTATGGCTACACCTTC; D: NA; V: TRBV28; J: TRBJ1-2; length: 14; size: NA
CDR3: CSGRSSGWETQYF; DNA: TGCAGCGGACGAAGTAGCGGGTGGGAGACCCAGTACTTC; D: TRBD2; V: TRBV29-1; J: TRBJ2-5; length: 13; size: many
CDR3: CASSFAGREYGYTF; DNA: TGCGCCAGCAGCTTCGCAGGACGAGAATATGGCTACACCTTC; D: NA; V: TRBV5-1; J: TRBJ1-2; length: 14; size: many
CDR3: CASSFGQGWAGELFF; DNA: TGTGCCAGCAGCTTCGGACAGGGCTGGGCCGGGGAGCTGTTTTTT; D: TRBD1; V: TRBV5-6; J: TRBJ2-2; length: 15; size: few
CDR3: CASSLEVGDIQYF; DNA: TGTGCCAGCAGCCTGGAGGTGGGGGACATTCAGTACTTC; D: NA; V: TRBV9; J: TRBJ2-4; length: 13; size: few
CDR3: CASSVDSGYTF; DNA: TGTGCCAGCAGCGTGGACTCTGGCTACACCTTC; D: NA; V: TRBV5-5; J: TRBJ1-2; length: 11; size: many